This TCR beta chain was documented in a study of blood T cell repertoires in COVID-19 (dated by TCRdb to 2018 to 2021). Concerning the study at large: Samples from collaborators originated in the United States, Italy and Spain and spanned both the acute and convalescent phases of COVID-19. The material from the prospective study consisted of cDNA or gDNA derived from T cells, B-cell-depleted T cells, or PBMCs. Subjects who had been exposed to COVID-19, were actively infected with it, or had recovered from it provided the deeply sampled blood TCRbeta repertoires that made up the dataset. The repertoires were released in a freely available public database meant as a resource for research on the immune response to SARS-CoV-2. The samples were drawn from the first 160 participants of the ongoing ImmuneRACE study and from roughly 1,300 subjects provided by 6 global collaborators. A de-identified subject ID, COVID-19 status, age in years and sex were almost always included in the sample metadata. Where HLA class I and class II types were available, the types were taken from metadata supplied by the sample provider, not from assay-based typing. The full study reports these points: The amount of clinical and demographic metadata varied by source and participant and was provided uncurated.

Including the terminal cysteine and phenylalanine, the CDR3 comprises 15 residues. The DNA shown is the 45-base CDR3, in frame from base 1. CDR1 and CDR2, per the germline V gene (reference sequence), are LGHDT and YNNKEL. V was cut back by 0 bases and J by 2 bases, leaving a gap of 10 bases between them. TCRbeta CDR3 regions were amplified from genomic DNA using the immunoSEQ Assay, a bias-controlled multiplex PCR. In the authors' own workflow: Within the assay, amplification of reference gene primers was used to estimate how many nucleated cells each sample contained. Sequence reads were collapsed and filtered to measure the absolute abundance of every unique TCRbeta CDR3 rearrangement. For each sample, productive Simpson clonality was calculated by taking the square root of Simpson's diversity index across productive rearrangements. TCRdb mirrors the immuneACCESS table, restricted to in-frame sequences. Some clones are absent from its copies; in checked studies, under half trace to an unresolved V gene, and the reason for the others is unknown. V, J and clone size are taken as reported in that table, and D and trimming were inferred from the DNA itself. The sample table holds nearly 200,000 clones, of which roughly 84% were seen once. The top ten clonotypes cover about 6.8% of the sample.

A remark on this clone: The clone's antigen remains unknown. Base quality data are lacking; no much larger clone is found one base away.

A second Seattle source provided samples from volunteer blood donors who had recovered from COVID-19. Collaborating institutions collected whole blood in K2EDTA tubes following their own protocols. For TCRbeta analysis, collaborator samples were shipped as frozen whole blood, as isolated PBMCs, or as DNA extracted from either sample type. Recombination connected TRBV3-1 (or the pseudogene TRBV3-2) to TRBJ2-5; TRBD2 could be the D gene, as 5 bases match. The sequenced sample consisted of peripheral blood. This receptor was taken from a woman between 40 and 50 years old who had recovered from COVID-19. The nucleotide sequence reads TGTGCCAGCAGCCAAGATCTGGAGCGGCAAGAGACCCAGTACTTC. Translated, it reads CASSQDLERQETQYF.